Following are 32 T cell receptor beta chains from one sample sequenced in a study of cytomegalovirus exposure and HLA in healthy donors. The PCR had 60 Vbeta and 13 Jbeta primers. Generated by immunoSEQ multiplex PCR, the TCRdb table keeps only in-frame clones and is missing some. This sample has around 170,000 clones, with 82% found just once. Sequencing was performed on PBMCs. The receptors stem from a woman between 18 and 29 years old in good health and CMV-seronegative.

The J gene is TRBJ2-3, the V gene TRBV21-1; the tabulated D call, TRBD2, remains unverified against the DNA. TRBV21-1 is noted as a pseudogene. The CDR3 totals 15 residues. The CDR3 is CASSNGGGVTDTQYF. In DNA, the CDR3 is TGTGCCAGCAGCAATGGAGGGGGGGTCACAGATACGCAGTATTTT.

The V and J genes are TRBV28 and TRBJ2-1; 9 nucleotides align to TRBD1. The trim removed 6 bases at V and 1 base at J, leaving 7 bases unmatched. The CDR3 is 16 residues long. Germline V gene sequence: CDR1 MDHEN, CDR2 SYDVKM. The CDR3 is CASSPIQGASYNEQFF. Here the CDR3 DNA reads TGTGCCAGCAGCCCTATACAGGGGGCGTCCTACAATGAGCAGTTCTTC. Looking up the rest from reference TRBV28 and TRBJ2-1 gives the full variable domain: DVKVTQSSRYLVKRTGEKVFLECVQDMDHENMFWYRQDPGLGLRLIYFSYDVKMKEKGDIPEGYSVSREKKERFSLILESASTNQTSMYLCASSPIQGASYNEQFFGPGTRLTVL.

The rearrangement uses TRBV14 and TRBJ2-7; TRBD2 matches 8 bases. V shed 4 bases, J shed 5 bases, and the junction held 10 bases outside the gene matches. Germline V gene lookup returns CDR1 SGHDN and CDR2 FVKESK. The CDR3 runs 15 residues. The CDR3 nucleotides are TGTGCCAGCAGCCTAGTCCCCAGCGGGAGCGACGAGCAGTACTTC. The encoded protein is CASSLVPSGSDEQYF.

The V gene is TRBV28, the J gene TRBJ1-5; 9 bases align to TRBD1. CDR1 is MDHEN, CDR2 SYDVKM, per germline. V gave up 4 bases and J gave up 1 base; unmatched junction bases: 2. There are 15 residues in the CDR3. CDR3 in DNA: TGTGCCAGCAGTTCGGGACAGGGAAGCAATCAGCCCCAGCATTTT. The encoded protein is CASSSGQGSNQPQHF.

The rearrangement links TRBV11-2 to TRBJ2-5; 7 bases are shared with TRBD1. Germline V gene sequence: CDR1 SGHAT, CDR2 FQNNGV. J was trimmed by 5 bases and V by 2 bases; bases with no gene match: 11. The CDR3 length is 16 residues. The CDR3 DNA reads TGTGCCAGCAGCTTACGGGTCGGTCCAGGGGGTGAGACCCAGTACTTC. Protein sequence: CASSLRVGPGGETQYF.

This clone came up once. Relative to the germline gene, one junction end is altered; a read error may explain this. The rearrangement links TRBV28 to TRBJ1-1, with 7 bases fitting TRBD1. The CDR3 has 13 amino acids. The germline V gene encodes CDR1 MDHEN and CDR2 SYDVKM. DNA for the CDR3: TGTGCCGGCAGACGGACAGGAGACACTGAAGCTTTCTTT. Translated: CAGRRTGDTEAFF.

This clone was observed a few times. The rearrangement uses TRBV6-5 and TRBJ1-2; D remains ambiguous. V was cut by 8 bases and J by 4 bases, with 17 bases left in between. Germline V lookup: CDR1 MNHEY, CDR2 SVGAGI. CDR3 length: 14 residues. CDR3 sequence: CASSVKGESYGYTF. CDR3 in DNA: TGTGCCAGCTCCGTTAAAGGAGAAAGCTATGGCTACACCTTC.

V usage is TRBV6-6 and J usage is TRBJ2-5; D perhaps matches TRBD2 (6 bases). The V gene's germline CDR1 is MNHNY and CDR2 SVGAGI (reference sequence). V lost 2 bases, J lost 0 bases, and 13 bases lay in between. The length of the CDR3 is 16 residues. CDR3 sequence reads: CASSYGGGPYQETQYF. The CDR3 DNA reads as TGTGCCAGCAGTTACGGGGGAGGCCCGTACCAAGAGACCCAGTACTTC.

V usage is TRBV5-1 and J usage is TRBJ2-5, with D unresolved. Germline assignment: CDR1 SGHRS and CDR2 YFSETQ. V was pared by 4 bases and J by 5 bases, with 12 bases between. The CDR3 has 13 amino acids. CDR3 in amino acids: CASSVVEDETQYF. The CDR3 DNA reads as TGCGCCAGCAGCGTTGTCGAGGATGAGACCCAGTACTTC.

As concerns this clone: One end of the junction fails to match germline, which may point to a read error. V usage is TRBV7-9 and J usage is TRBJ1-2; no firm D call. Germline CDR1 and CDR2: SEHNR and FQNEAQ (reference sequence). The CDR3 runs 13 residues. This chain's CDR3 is CSSTWGANYGYTF. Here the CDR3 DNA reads TGTTCCAGCACCTGGGGAGCTAACTATGGCTACACCTTC.

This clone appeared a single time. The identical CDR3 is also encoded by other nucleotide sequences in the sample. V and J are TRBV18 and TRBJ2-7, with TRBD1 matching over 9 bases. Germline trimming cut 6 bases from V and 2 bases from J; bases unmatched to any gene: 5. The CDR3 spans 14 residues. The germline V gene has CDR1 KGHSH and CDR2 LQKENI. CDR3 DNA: TGTGCCAGCTCCCCGGGACAGGGCCCCTACGAGCAGTACTTC. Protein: CASSPGQGPYEQYF.

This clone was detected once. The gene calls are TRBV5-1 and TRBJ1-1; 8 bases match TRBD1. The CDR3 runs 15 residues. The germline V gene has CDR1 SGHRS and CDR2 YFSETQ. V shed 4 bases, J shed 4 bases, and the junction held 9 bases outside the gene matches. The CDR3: CASSRDLRGPTEAFF. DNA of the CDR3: TGCGCCAGCAGCAGAGACCTCAGGGGGCCCACTGAAGCTTTCTTT.

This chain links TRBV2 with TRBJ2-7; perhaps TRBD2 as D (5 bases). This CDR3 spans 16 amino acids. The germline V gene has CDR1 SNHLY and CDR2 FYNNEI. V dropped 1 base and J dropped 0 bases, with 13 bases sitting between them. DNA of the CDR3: TGTGCCAGCAGTGAAGTGGGGAGTATTAGCTCCTACGAGCAGTACTTC. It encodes CASSEVGSISSYEQYF. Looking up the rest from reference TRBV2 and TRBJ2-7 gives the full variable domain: EPEVTQTPSHQVTQMGQEVILRCVPISNHLYFYWYRQILGQKVEFLVSFYNNEISEKSEIFDDQFSVERPDGSNFTLKIRSTKLEDSAMYFCASSEVGSISSYEQYFGPGTRLTVT.

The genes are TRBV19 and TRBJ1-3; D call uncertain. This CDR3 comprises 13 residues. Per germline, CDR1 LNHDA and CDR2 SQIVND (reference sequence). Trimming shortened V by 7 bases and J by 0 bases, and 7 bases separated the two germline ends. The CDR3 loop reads CASNEFSGNTIYF. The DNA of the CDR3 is TGTGCCAGTAATGAGTTCTCTGGAAACACCATATATTTT.

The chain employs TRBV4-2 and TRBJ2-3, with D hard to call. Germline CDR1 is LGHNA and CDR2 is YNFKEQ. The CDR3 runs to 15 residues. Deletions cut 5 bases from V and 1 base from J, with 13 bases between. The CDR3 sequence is CASSSPSGGTDTQYF. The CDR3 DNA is TGTGCCAGCAGCTCCCCTAGTGGAGGCACAGATACGCAGTATTTT.

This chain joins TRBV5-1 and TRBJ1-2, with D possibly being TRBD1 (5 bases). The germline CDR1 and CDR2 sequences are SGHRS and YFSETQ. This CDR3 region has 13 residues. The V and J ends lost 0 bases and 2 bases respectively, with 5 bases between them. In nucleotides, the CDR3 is TGCGCCAGCAGCTTGGAGGGGAACTATGGCTACACCTTC. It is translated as CASSLEGNYGYTF. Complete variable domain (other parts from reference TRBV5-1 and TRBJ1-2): KAGVTQTPRYLIKTRGQQVTLSCSPISGHRSVSWYQQTPGQGLQFLFEYFSETQRNKGNFPGRFSGRQFSNSRSEMNVSTLELGDSALYLCASSLEGNYGYTFGSGTRLTVV.

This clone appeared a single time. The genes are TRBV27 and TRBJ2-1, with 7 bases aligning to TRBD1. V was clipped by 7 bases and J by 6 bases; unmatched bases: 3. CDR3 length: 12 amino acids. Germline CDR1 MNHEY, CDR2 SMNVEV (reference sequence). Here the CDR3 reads CASTTGSNEQFF. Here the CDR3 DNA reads TGTGCCAGCACGACAGGGAGCAATGAGCAGTTCTTC.

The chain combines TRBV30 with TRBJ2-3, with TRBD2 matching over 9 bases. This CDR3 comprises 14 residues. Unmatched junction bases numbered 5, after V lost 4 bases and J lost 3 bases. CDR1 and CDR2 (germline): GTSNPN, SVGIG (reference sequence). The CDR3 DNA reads TGTGCCTGGAACGCGGGAGGGAAAACAGATACGCAGTATTTT. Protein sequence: CAWNAGGKTDTQYF.

CDR3 sequence: CASGLVLGQGSSPLHF. CDR3 nucleotides: TGTGCTAGTGGTTTGGTCCTCGGACAGGGGAGTTCACCCCTCCACTTT. The rearrangement uses TRBV12-5 and TRBJ1-6; 9 nucleotides align to TRBD1. Trimming removed 0 bases from V and 9 bases from J; junction bases left unmatched: 6. CDR3 length: 16 residues. Germline V gene lookup returns CDR1 LGHNT and CDR2 FRNRAP.

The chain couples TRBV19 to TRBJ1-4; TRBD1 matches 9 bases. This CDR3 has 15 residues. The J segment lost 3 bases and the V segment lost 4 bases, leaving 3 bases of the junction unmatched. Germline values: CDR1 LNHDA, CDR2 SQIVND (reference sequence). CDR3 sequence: CASSKGTGPNEKLFF. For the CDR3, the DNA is TGTGCCAGTAGTAAGGGGACAGGGCCTAATGAAAAACTGTTTTTT.

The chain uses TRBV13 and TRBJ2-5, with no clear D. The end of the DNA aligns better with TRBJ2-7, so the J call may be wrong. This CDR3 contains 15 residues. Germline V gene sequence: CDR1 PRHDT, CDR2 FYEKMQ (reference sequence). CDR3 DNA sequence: TGTGCCAGCAGCTACTTGGGCCGCTCTACCTACGAGCAGTACTTC. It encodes CASSYLGRSTYEQYF.

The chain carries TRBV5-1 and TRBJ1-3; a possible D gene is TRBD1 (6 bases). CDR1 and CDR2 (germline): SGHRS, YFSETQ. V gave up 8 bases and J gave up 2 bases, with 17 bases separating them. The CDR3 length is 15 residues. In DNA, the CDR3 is TGCGCCAGGCGGCAGGGGAAACGCACTGGAAACACCATATATTTT. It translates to CARRQGKRTGNTIYF.

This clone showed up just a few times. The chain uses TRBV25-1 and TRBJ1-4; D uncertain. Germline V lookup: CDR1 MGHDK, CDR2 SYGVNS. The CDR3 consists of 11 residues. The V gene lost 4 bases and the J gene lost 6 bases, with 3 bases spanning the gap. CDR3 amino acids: CASSAYEKLFF. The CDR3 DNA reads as TGTGCCAGCAGTGCGTATGAAAAACTGTTTTTT.

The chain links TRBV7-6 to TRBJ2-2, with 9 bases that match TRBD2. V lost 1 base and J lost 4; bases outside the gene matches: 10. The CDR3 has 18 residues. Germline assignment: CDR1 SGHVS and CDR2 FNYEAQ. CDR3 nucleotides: TGTGCCAGCAGCTTAGTCTATAGCGGGAGAGTGAGCACCGGGGAGCTGTTTTTT. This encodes CASSLVYSGRVSTGELFF.

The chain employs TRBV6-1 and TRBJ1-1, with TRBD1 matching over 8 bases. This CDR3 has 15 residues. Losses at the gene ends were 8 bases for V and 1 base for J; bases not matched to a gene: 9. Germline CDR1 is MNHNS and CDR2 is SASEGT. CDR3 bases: TGTGCCAGCGGAATAAACAGGGGGAGGAACACTGAAGCTTTCTTT. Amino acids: CASGINRGRNTEAFF.

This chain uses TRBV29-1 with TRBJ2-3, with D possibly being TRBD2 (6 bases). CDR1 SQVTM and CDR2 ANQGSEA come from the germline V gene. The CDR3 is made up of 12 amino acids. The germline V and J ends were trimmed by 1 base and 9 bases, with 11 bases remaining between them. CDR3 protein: CSVEGGMGTQYF. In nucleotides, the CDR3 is TGCAGCGTTGAAGGCGGGATGGGGACGCAGTATTTT.

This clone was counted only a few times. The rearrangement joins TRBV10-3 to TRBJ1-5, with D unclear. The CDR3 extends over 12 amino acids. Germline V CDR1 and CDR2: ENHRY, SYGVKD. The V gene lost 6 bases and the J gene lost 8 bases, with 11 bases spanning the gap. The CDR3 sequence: CAISSVIEPQHF. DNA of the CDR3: TGTGCCATCAGCTCCGTAATCGAGCCCCAGCATTTT.

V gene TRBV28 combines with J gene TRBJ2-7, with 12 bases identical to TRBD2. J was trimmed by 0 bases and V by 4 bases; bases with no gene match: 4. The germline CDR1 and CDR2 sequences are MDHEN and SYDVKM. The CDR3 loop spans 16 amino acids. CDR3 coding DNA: TGTGCCAGCAGTTCTCCTAGCGGGAGGGCCTCCTACGAGCAGTACTTC. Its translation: CASSSPSGRASYEQYF.

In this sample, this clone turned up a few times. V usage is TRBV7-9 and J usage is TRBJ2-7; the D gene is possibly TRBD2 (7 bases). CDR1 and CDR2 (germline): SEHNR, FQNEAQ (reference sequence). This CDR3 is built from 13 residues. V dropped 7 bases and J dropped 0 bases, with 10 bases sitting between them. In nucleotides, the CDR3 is TGTGCCAGCAACCGGGGGGCCTCCTACGAGCAGTACTTC. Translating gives CASNRGASYEQYF. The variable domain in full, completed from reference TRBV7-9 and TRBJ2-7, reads DTGVSQNPRHKITKRGQNVTFRCDPISEHNRLYWYRQTLGQGPEFLTYFQNEAQLEKSRLLSDRFSAERPKGSFSTLEIQRTEQGDSAMYLCASNRGASYEQYFGPGTRLTVT.

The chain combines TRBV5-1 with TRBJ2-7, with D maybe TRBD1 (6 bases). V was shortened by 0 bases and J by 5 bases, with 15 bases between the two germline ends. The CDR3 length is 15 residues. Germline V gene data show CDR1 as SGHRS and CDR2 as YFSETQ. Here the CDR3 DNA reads TGCGCCAGCAGCTTGGCACAGGGAGCCCTTCACGAGCAGTACTTC. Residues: CASSLAQGALHEQYF.

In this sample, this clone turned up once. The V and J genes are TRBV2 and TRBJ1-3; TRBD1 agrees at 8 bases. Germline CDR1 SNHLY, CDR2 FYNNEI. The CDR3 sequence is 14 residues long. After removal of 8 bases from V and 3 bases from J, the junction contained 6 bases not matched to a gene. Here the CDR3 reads CASGQGSSGNTIYF. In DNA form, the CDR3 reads TGTGCCAGCGGACAGGGTTCAAGTGGAAACACCATATATTTT. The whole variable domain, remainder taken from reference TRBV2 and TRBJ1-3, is EPEVTQTPSHQVTQMGQEVILRCVPISNHLYFYWYRQILGQKVEFLVSFYNNEISEKSEIFDDQFSVERPDGSNFTLKIRSTKLEDSAMYFCASGQGSSGNTIYFGEGSWLTVV.

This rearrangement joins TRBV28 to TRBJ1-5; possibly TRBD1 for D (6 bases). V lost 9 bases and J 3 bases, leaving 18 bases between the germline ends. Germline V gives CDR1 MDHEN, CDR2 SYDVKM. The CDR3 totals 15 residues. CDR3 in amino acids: CASSYPRGTNQPQHF. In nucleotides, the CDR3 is TGTGCCAGTTCCTACCCTAGGGGGACCAATCAGCCCCAGCATTTT.